A selection of T cell receptor beta chains follows, all from one sample in a study of siplizumab effects on memory and regulatory T cells. The table came from immunoSEQ multiplex PCR; TCRdb's copy has only in-frame clones and leaves some out. The table shows about 27,000 clones, with approximately 82% occurring only once. The sample was memory CD4+ T cells sorted from blood. The receptor source for this set is a human donor in good health. The CDR3 runs from the conserved cysteine through the conserved F or W. D genes are given only for firm matches.

>TRBV5-6|.|TRBJ2-5
CASSRGLPQETQYF
>TRBV18|.|TRBJ2-1
CASSEMIYNEQFF
>TRBV10-2|.|TRBJ2-1
CASRVRGEQFF
>TRBV5-5|.|TRBJ1-5
CASSFPNQPQHF
>TRBV7-2|.|TRBJ1-3
CASSQIGSSGNTIYF
>TRBV29-1|TRBD2|TRBJ2-3
CSVDASGSTDTQYF
>TRBV18|.|TRBJ1-2
CASSSMDQSGYTF
>TRBV19|.|TRBJ2-7
CASSRAGNTYEQYF
>TRBV4-1|TRBD1|TRBJ2-1
CASSQVSGTGTIEQFF
>TRBV11-2|TRBD1|TRBJ1-3
CASSLGTGRGTIYF
>TRBV28|TRBD1|TRBJ1-3
CASRGTGYGNTIYF
>TRBV6-1|TRBD1|TRBJ2-7
CASSGTGGRSGYEQYF
>TRBV10-3|.|TRBJ2-7
CAISESGLLKSEQYF
>TRBV7-8|.|TRBJ2-5
CASSLADKYQETQYF
>TRBV7-2|TRBD2|TRBJ2-5
CASRTGLAVRETQYF
>TRBV30|TRBD1|TRBJ1-2
CAWIRRGGGGGYTF
>TRBV5-4|.|TRBJ2-5
CASSFPSATQYF
>TRBV19|TRBD1|TRBJ1-2
CASSVRDRATYGYTF
>TRBV5-1|.|TRBJ2-3
CASKVSGAVDTQYF
>TRBV2|.|TRBJ1-5
CASSPIGLDQPQHF
>TRBV19|.|TRBJ2-5
CASSISLGLKETQYF
>TRBV10-3|.|TRBJ2-3
CAISEIKGVGPDTQYF
>TRBV4-1|.|TRBJ2-3
CASSQDRSTASTDTQYF
>TRBV28|TRBD2|TRBJ2-3
CASGAGGADTQYF
>TRBV5-1|.|TRBJ1-6
CASSPRQDNSPLHF
>TRBV15|TRBD2|TRBJ2-5
CATSSPPGKASGVQETQYF